Below are 23 T cell receptor beta chains sequenced from a single sample in a study of cytomegalovirus exposure and HLA in healthy donors. Primers included in the PCR were 60 Vbeta and 13 Jbeta primers. Produced via immunoSEQ multiplex PCR; TCRdb's table is partial and in-frame only. The sample consists of more than 110,000 clones, about 79% of them appearing once. What was sequenced was PBMCs. These receptors were obtained from a male donor in good health and CMV-seronegative.

This sequence joins TRBV9 and TRBJ2-7; no reliable D call. The CDR3 runs to 12 residues. Germline CDR1 reads SGDLS; CDR2 reads YYNGEE. V was trimmed by 3 bases and J by 2 bases, leaving 6 bases between them. CDR3 protein: CASSGKPYEQYF. The CDR3 DNA sequence: TGTGCCAGCAGCGGAAAGCCCTACGAGCAGTACTTC. Supplemented by reference TRBV9 and TRBJ2-7, the full variable domain reads DSGVTQTPKHLITATGQRVTLRCSPRSGDLSVYWYQQSLDQGLQFLIQYYNGEERAKGNILERFSAQQFPDLHSELNLSSLELGDSALYFCASSGKPYEQYFGPGTRLTVT.

The gene calls are TRBV7-8 and TRBJ1-1, with D possibly being TRBD1 (6 bases). V lost 8 bases to trimming and J lost 5 bases, with 18 bases between them. The CDR3 runs to 14 residues. Germline CDR1 is SGHVS and CDR2 is FQNEAQ. This CDR3 is CASAGGPGRTEAFF. CDR3 DNA sequence: TGTGCCAGCGCGGGGGGCCCGGGGAGGACTGAAGCTTTCTTT.

The chain combines TRBV9 with TRBJ2-2; TRBD2 aligns across 7 bases. This CDR3 has 17 amino acids. Looked up from germline, CDR1 is SGDLS and CDR2 is YYNGEE. Unmatched junction bases numbered 13, after V lost 4 bases and J lost 4 bases. CDR3 in DNA: TGTGCCAGCAGCACACGCCCTAGCGGATACACCACCGGGGAGCTGTTTTTT. This encodes CASSTRPSGYTTGELFF. The entire variable domain, with the rest obtained from reference TRBV9 and TRBJ2-2, is as follows: DSGVTQTPKHLITATGQRVTLRCSPRSGDLSVYWYQQSLDQGLQFLIQYYNGEERAKGNILERFSAQQFPDLHSELNLSSLELGDSALYFCASSTRPSGYTTGELFFGEGSRLTVL.

The chain combines TRBV19 with TRBJ1-1, with TRBD1 as a possible D gene (6 bases). This CDR3 comprises 18 residues. Germline V gives CDR1 LNHDA, CDR2 SQIVND (reference sequence). V was pared by 1 base and J by 0 bases, with 18 bases between. CDR3: CASSIGRQAVIMNTEAFF. The CDR3 coding sequence is TGTGCCAGTAGTATAGGCCGACAGGCGGTGATCATGAACACTGAAGCTTTCTTT.

This clone was seen more than once but under ten times. The V call is TRBV2, the J call TRBJ2-2, with D maybe TRBD1 (6 bases). The CDR3 contains 14 residues. V was shortened by 4 bases and J by 7 bases, with 13 bases between the two germline ends. CDR1 is SNHLY, CDR2 FYNNEI, per germline. The CDR3 sequence is CASSVGQQDGELFF. In DNA, the CDR3 is TGTGCCAGCAGTGTAGGACAGCAAGACGGGGAGCTGTTTTTT.

This clone appeared a single time. This sequence joins TRBV15 and TRBJ1-6, with 7 nucleotides matching TRBD1. The CDR3 is 15 amino acids. The V gene's germline CDR1 is LNHNV and CDR2 YYDKDF (reference sequence). Germline trimming cut 1 base from V and 5 bases from J; bases unmatched to any gene: 2. The CDR3 is CATSRGGTDNSPLHF. The CDR3 region has the DNA TGTGCCACCAGCAGAGGGGGGACAGATAATTCACCCCTCCACTTT.

The V call is TRBV5-1, the J call TRBJ1-1, with TRBD1 identical over 8 bases. The CDR3 covers 15 residues. Germline CDR1 is SGHRS and CDR2 is YFSETQ. Trimming took 0 bases from V and 1 from J; bases not matched to a gene: 2. CDR3 DNA: TGCGCCAGCAGCTTGGGGGACAGGTCGAACACTGAAGCTTTCTTT. Amino acids: CASSLGDRSNTEAFF.

This clone was observed once. The chain links TRBV7-9 to TRBJ2-7, with D maybe TRBD2 (6 bases). Looked up from germline, CDR1 is SEHNR and CDR2 is FQNEAQ (reference sequence). V lost 8 bases and J lost 6, with 14 bases in between. The CDR3 has 12 amino acids. The CDR3 nucleotides read TGTGCCAGCGAAGGAGGGCTGGGCGAGCAGTACTTC. It is translated as CASEGGLGEQYF. Together with reference TRBV7-9 and TRBJ2-7, the CDR3 gives the full variable domain: DTGVSQNPRHKITKRGQNVTFRCDPISEHNRLYWYRQTLGQGPEFLTYFQNEAQLEKSRLLSDRFSAERPKGSFSTLEIQRTEQGDSAMYLCASEGGLGEQYFGPGTRLTVT.

The chain has TRBV12-5 and TRBJ2-1; 9 bases fit TRBD2. Unmatched junction bases numbered 5, after V lost 5 bases and J lost 15 bases. Germline V gene lookup returns CDR1 LGHNT and CDR2 FRNRAP. This CDR3 has 11 amino acids. The CDR3 bases are TGTGCTAGTGGTCTGGGACTAGCATGGTTCTTC. This encodes CASGLGLAWFF.

This chain links TRBV4-1 with TRBJ1-1, with 8 positions matching TRBD1. Germline-derived CDR1 and CDR2 are MGHRA and YSYEKL. This CDR3 is built from 15 residues. V shed 5 bases and J 0 bases; nucleotides not matched to a gene: 5. The CDR3 is CASSSRTGMNTEAFF. CDR3 in DNA: TGCGCCAGCAGCTCCCGGACAGGGATGAACACTGAAGCTTTCTTT.

The V call is TRBV29-1, the J call TRBJ1-3, with D possibly matching TRBD1 (5 bases). This CDR3 comprises 12 residues. With 7 bases removed from V and 1 base from J, the gap between germline ends came to 8 bases. Germline assignment: CDR1 SQVTM and CDR2 ANQGSEA. For the CDR3, the DNA is TGCAGCGCCAGGGTTTCTGGAAACACCATATATTTT. It encodes CSARVSGNTIYF.

The V and J genes are TRBV6-1 and TRBJ1-1, with D maybe TRBD1 (6 bases). Germline V gives CDR1 MNHNS, CDR2 SASEGT. CDR3 length: 12 amino acids. Trimming cost V 6 bases and J 5 bases, with 10 bases left between them. CDR3 coding DNA: TGTGCCAGCAGGATTCAGGGGACTGAAGCTTTCTTT. Encoded protein: CASRIQGTEAFF.

This clone was counted once. At one end, the junction sequence differs from germline, possibly due to a read error. The chain uses TRBV7-7 and TRBJ2-1, with TRBD2 identical over 10 bases. Germline values: CDR1 SSHAT, CDR2 FNYEAQ (reference sequence). This CDR3 has 14 amino acids. The DNA for the CDR3 is TGTGCTAGCAGCTTACTAGCGGGGAACGGCGAGCAGTTCTTC. Translated, it gives CASSLLAGNGEQFF.

This clone showed up just once. The J gene is TRBJ2-1, the V gene TRBV5-4; tentatively, D is TRBD1 (6 bases). V shed 1 base and J shed 6 bases, with 11 bases lying between them. The CDR3 loop spans 14 amino acids. CDR1 SGHNT and CDR2 YYREEE come from the germline V gene (reference sequence). CDR3 DNA sequence: TGTGCCAGCAGCTTGTTGGGGGCTGGCAATGAGCAGTTCTTC. It yields the protein CASSLLGAGNEQFF.

The chain employs TRBV11-2 and TRBJ1-1; 7 bases are a match to TRBD1. The CDR3 spans 14 residues. Germline-derived CDR1 and CDR2 are SGHAT and FQNNGV. Germline trimming cut 5 bases from V and 11 bases from J; bases unmatched to any gene: 14. This CDR3 is CASSPTGVGGNAFF. The CDR3 DNA sequence: TGTGCCAGCAGCCCAACAGGGGTAGGCGGTAACGCTTTCTTT.

The rearrangement joins TRBV11-2 to TRBJ2-6, with TRBD1 identical over 8 bases. The germline V gene has CDR1 SGHAT and CDR2 FQNNGV. The CDR3 sequence is 19 residues long. V lost 0 bases, J lost 0 bases, and 7 bases stayed unmatched. The CDR3 is CASSLDSRTGPSGANVLTF. CDR3 bases: TGTGCCAGCAGCTTAGATTCGCGGACAGGGCCCTCTGGGGCCAACGTCCTGACTTTC. Complete variable domain (other parts from reference TRBV11-2 and TRBJ2-6): EAGVAQSPRYKIIEKRQSVAFWCNPISGHATLYWYQQILGQGPKLLIQFQNNGVVDDSQLPKDRFSAERLKGVDSTLKIQPAKLEDSAVYLCASSLDSRTGPSGANVLTFGAGSRLTVL.

The chain joins TRBV25-1 to TRBJ2-4; TRBD2 aligns across 8 bases. V was pared by 5 bases and J by 0 bases, with 9 bases of the junction left unmatched. Germline V lookup: CDR1 MGHDK, CDR2 SYGVNS. The CDR3 runs to 17 residues. The CDR3 DNA sequence: TGTGCCAGCAGTAAAACTAGCGGTGGGCTAGCCAAAAACATTCAGTACTTC. It yields the protein CASSKTSGGLAKNIQYF.

This clone has more than one count but fewer than ten. The rearrangement uses TRBV6-1 and TRBJ2-3, with D perhaps TRBD1 (6 bases). CDR1 is MNHNS and CDR2 is SASEGT in the germline V gene. The CDR3 loop spans 15 amino acids. V was clipped by 0 bases and J by 3 bases, with 10 bases between them. The CDR3 is CASSEAQGGTDTQYF. CDR3 nucleotides: TGTGCCAGCAGTGAAGCGCAAGGGGGTACAGATACGCAGTATTTT.

The chain recombines TRBV29-1 with TRBJ1-4; TRBD1 might be the D (5 bases). The CDR3 is made up of 16 amino acids. The germline gives CDR1 SQVTM, CDR2 ANQGSEA. Trimming shortened V by 3 bases and J by 3 bases, and 17 bases separated the two germline ends. This chain's CDR3 is CSVDQGTIGANEKLFF. The CDR3 bases are TGCAGCGTTGACCAAGGGACTATAGGGGCTAATGAAAAACTGTTTTTT. Filled out from reference TRBV29-1 and TRBJ1-4, the complete variable domain reads SAVISQKPSRDICQRGTSLTIQCQVDSQVTMMFWYRQQPGQSLTLIATANQGSEATYESGFVIDKFPISRPNLTFSTLTVSNMSPEDSSIYLCSVDQGTIGANEKLFFGSGTQLSVL.

J is TRBJ1-2 and V is TRBV21-1; the table's D call, TRBD1, was not checked against the DNA. TRBV21-1 is a recognized pseudogene. The CDR3 has 19 amino acids. Here the CDR3 DNA reads TGTGCCAGCAGCAAGCGTCTAATGTGGGGCAGGGGCCCTAACTATGGCTACACCTTC. It yields the protein CASSKRLMWGRGPNYGYTF.

This clone was observed a handful of times. The chain is built from TRBV2 and TRBJ1-5, with TRBD1 as a possible D gene (5 bases). The V gene lost 8 bases and the J gene lost 0 bases, with 14 bases spanning the gap. The CDR3 runs to 15 residues. Germline CDR1 reads SNHLY; CDR2 reads FYNNEI. The CDR3 DNA follows: TGTGCCAGCGGGACTGGGGCAGCTAGCAATCAGCCCCAGCATTTT. Protein sequence: CASGTGAASNQPQHF.

The DNA of the CDR3 is TGTGCCAGCAGTGAACAGTTCACAGATACGCAGTATTTT. This gives the protein CASSEQFTDTQYF. J is TRBJ2-3 and V is TRBV2; D remains ambiguous. Trimming removed 2 bases at V and 2 bases at J, with 5 bases between. Germline lookup yields CDR1 SNHLY and CDR2 FYNNEI. This CDR3 has 13 residues.

The chain has TRBV10-2 and TRBJ2-1; possible D gene TRBD2, 5 bases. Germline loops: CDR1 WSHSY, CDR2 SAAADI. The CDR3 contains 14 residues. Between the trimmed V and J ends, which lost 2 bases and 9 bases, there was a span of 14 bases. The CDR3 nucleotides are TGCGCCAGCAGTGAGGGGAGTTTCATAGGTGAGCAGTTCTTC. It translates to CASSEGSFIGEQFF.